These 23 T cell receptor beta chains came from one sample sequenced in a study of T cells in Graves' hyperthyroidism and ophthalmopathy (dated by TCRdb to 2018 to 2020). Library prep was done by multiplex PCR. For sequencing, an Illumina HiSeq 2000 was employed. TCR beta CDR3 regions were amplified from RNA transcripts. The first round of RT-PCR for the TCR CDR3 was performed with the HTBI primer set and the Qiagen OneStep RT-PCR kit. Starting from the raw public reads, TCRdb applied fastp trimming at Q25, assembled clones with MiXCR and retained in-frame beta chains. Each entry merges the rows of one CDR3 protein and shows their most common DNA and genes. The sample yields roughly 840,000 distinct CDR3 sequences; roughly 37% were counted once. 7.5% to 9.5% of the sample comes from the top ten. Source material: blood. The receptors were sampled from a man between 18 and 35 years old with Graves' hyperthyroidism.

This clonotype was picked up a small number of times. The rearrangement joins TRBV20-1 to TRBJ1-1, with a possible D match to TRBD1 (5 bases). V was cut by 2 bases and J by 4 bases, with 17 bases left in between. Germline V gene sequence: CDR1 DFQATT, CDR2 SNEGSKA (reference sequence). The CDR3 has 15 residues. CDR3 nucleotides: TGCAGTGCTAGAAACCTCCAGGGAAGAGGCACTGAAGCTTTCTTT. It encodes CSARNLQGRGTEAFF.

This clonotype was seen a single time. The chain carries TRBV7-6 and TRBJ2-7, with TRBD2 matching over 9 bases. Germline CDR1 reads SGHVS; CDR2 reads FNYEAQ. The CDR3 has 16 amino acids. V lost 2 bases to trimming and J lost 1 base; unmatched junction nucleotides: 6. CDR3: CASSLLGSGGSYEQYF. Written as DNA, the CDR3 is TGTGCCAGCAGCTTATTAGGTAGCGGGGGTTCCTACGAGCAGTACTTC.

This clonotype was detected a few times. The chain joins TRBV20-1 to TRBJ2-7, with TRBD2 matching over 10 bases. J lost 4 bases, V lost 3 bases, and 12 bases had no gene match. Germline V gene sequence: CDR1 DFQATT, CDR2 SNEGSKA (reference sequence). CDR3 length: 16 residues. The CDR3 DNA sequence: TGCAGTGCTAGGGGGACGCTAGCGGGAGTGCAGTACGAGCAGTACTTC. It yields the protein CSARGTLAGVQYEQYF.

In this sample, this clonotype turned up a few times. The chain combines TRBV30 with TRBJ1-5, with D perhaps matching TRBD1 (5 bases). Trimming took 0 bases from V and 6 from J, leaving 6 bases between them. The germline V gene encodes CDR1 GTSNPN and CDR2 SVGIG (reference sequence). This CDR3 has 12 amino acids. CDR3 protein: CAWSVRGQPQHF. CDR3 DNA sequence: TGTGCCTGGAGTGTAAGGGGTCAGCCCCAGCATTTT.

Of note for this clonotype: The junction shows a germline mismatch at one end, possibly a read error. The chain combines TRBV7-8 with TRBJ2-7; 11 positions agree with TRBD1. The CDR3 spans 16 residues. Germline V gene data show CDR1 as SGHVS and CDR2 as FQNEAQ. The CDR3 loop reads CASSVAPGQGVGEQYF. The CDR3 nucleotides are TGTGCCAGCAGCGTAGCGCCGGGACAGGGGGTCGGTGAGCAGTACTTC. Together with reference TRBV7-8 and TRBJ2-7, the CDR3 gives the full variable domain: GAGVSQSPRYKVAKRGQDVALRCDPISGHVSLFWYQQALGQGPEFLTYFQNEAQLDKSGLPSDRFFAERPEGSVSTLKIQRTQQEDSAVYLCASSVAPGQGVGEQYFGPGTRLTVT.

Comments on this clonotype: At one of its ends the junction is not consistent with the germline gene, which may arise from a read error. The V gene is TRBV7-2, the J gene TRBJ1-2, with 9 bases aligning to TRBD1. The CDR3 spans 15 residues. The germline V gene has CDR1 SGHTA and CDR2 FQGNSA. The CDR3 is CASSPDRGTKYGYTF. The CDR3 coding sequence is TGTGCCAGCAGCCCCGACAGGGGGACTAAGTATGGCTACACCTTC.

For this clonotype: One end of the junction fails to match germline, which may point to a read error. For the CDR3, the DNA is TGTGCCAGCAGCACCGGGACTAGCCCGTACGAGCAGTACTTC. It yields the protein CASSTGTSPYEQYF. V and J are TRBV5-1 and TRBJ2-7, with 9 bases fitting TRBD2. This CDR3 region has 14 residues. CDR1 is SGHRS, CDR2 YFSETQ, per germline. Full variable domain (remainder filled in from reference TRBV5-1 and TRBJ2-7): KAGVTQTPRYLIKTRGQQVTLSCSPISGHRSVSWYQQTPGQGLQFLFEYFSETQRNKGNFPGRFSGRQFSNSRSEMNVSTLELGDSALYLCASSTGTSPYEQYFGPGTRLTVT.

The chain is built from TRBV20-1 and TRBJ1-6; D perhaps matches TRBD1 (5 bases). Germline V gene data show CDR1 as DFQATT and CDR2 as SNEGSKA (reference sequence). Trimming shortened V by 5 bases and J by 6 bases, and 17 bases separated the two germline ends. The CDR3 has 15 amino acids. CDR3 sequence (DNA): TGCAGTGCTCCCCAGGGCGGTAGTGCTAATTCACCCCTCCACTTT. Translation: CSAPQGGSANSPLHF.

The chain couples TRBV29-1 to TRBJ2-7, with 7 bases fitting TRBD1. The germline gives CDR1 SQVTM, CDR2 ANQGSEA. There are 12 residues in the CDR3. Unmatched junction bases numbered 9, after V lost 8 bases and J lost 5 bases. CDR3 region: CSPWTGFHEQYF. The CDR3 coding sequence is TGCAGCCCTTGGACAGGCTTCCACGAGCAGTACTTC.

The CDR3 loop reads CSARGTEGTGELFF. The DNA of the CDR3 is TGCAGTGCTAGAGGGACAGAGGGCACCGGGGAGCTGTTTTTT. The V gene is TRBV20-1, the J gene TRBJ2-2; D might be TRBD1 (6 bases). Germline V CDR1 and CDR2: DFQATT, SNEGSKA (reference sequence). With 1 base removed from V and 4 bases from J, the gap between germline ends came to 10 bases. The CDR3 has 14 residues.

V and J are TRBV7-2 and TRBJ2-2, with D possibly being TRBD2 (5 bases). From germline, CDR1 is SGHTA and CDR2 FQGNSA. V dropped 5 bases and J dropped 4 bases, with 8 bases sitting between them. The CDR3 has 13 residues. As DNA, the CDR3 is TGTGCCAGCAGCAAACTAGGCACCGGGGAGCTGTTTTTT. Amino acid sequence: CASSKLGTGELFF.

This clonotype occurred many times. CDR3 sequence: CSYTREVSEAFF. In DNA form, the CDR3 reads TGCTCGTACACCAGGGAGGTGTCTGAAGCTTTCTTT. The chain carries TRBV29-1 and TRBJ1-1, with a tentative D call TRBD1 (5 bases). The CDR3 extends over 12 amino acids. CDR1 and CDR2 from the germline V gene are SQVTM and ANQGSEA.

This clonotype was observed many times. This sequence joins TRBV7-9 and TRBJ2-7; a weak D match, TRBD1 (6 bases). Germline V CDR1 and CDR2: SEHNR, FQNEAQ (reference sequence). V was pared by 5 bases and J by 5 bases, with 22 bases between. The CDR3 spans 16 residues. The DNA of the CDR3 is TGTGCCAGCAGCGTTCTGTGGGGCCAAGACAGGAACGAGCAGTACTTC. Encoded protein: CASSVLWGQDRNEQYF. Looking up the rest from reference TRBV7-9 and TRBJ2-7 gives the full variable domain: DTGVSQNPRHKITKRGQNVTFRCDPISEHNRLYWYRQTLGQGPEFLTYFQNEAQLEKSRLLSDRFSAERPKGSFSTLEIQRTEQGDSAMYLCASSVLWGQDRNEQYFGPGTRLTVT.

The chain has TRBV7-2 and TRBJ2-7; D might be TRBD1 or TRBD2, each matching 5 bases. The V end was cut by 8 bases, the J end by 2 bases, with 13 bases between. CDR3 size: 13 residues. The germline V gene has CDR1 SGHTA and CDR2 FQGNSA. In DNA, the CDR3 is TGTGCCAGCCTCGAGTTGGGGGCCTACGAGCAGTACTTC. It specifies CASLELGAYEQYF.

A note on this clonotype: The conserved final phenylalanine or tryptophan is absent from the CDR3, which likely points to a read error. The chain joins TRBV20-1 to TRBJ1-5, with D tentatively TRBD1 (5 bases). Germline CDR1 DFQATT, CDR2 SNEGSKA (reference sequence). The ends were cut back, 4 bases at V and 5 bases at J, with 12 bases in the middle. The CDR3 contains 13 residues. DNA for the CDR3: TGCAGTGCTATTGCTGGGGGGGATCAGCCCCAGCATTCT. Translated: CSAIAGGDQPQHS.

The chain carries TRBV25-1 and TRBJ2-7; TRBD2 matches 12 bases. CDR3 length equals 16 residues. The V gene's germline CDR1 is MGHDK and CDR2 SYGVNS. Trimming removed 7 bases from V and 2 bases from J; junction bases left unmatched: 9. This CDR3 reads CASTSPPSGRAYEQYF. CDR3 in DNA: TGTGCCAGCACCTCACCCCCTAGCGGGAGGGCCTACGAGCAGTACTTC.

This clonotype was seen a few times. This chain uses TRBV7-9 with TRBJ2-7; D is possibly TRBD1 (7 bases). Trimming pared 3 bases from V and 3 bases from J, leaving 21 bases between. The CDR3 totals 17 residues. Germline V gene data show CDR1 as SEHNR and CDR2 as FQNEAQ (reference sequence). The CDR3 protein is CASSLKPRAGGIYEQYF. As DNA, the CDR3 is TGTGCCAGCAGCTTGAAGCCTCGGGCAGGGGGGATCTACGAGCAGTACTTC.

This clonotype was picked up a small number of times. The chain employs TRBV7-9 and TRBJ2-5; TRBD2 aligns across 7 bases. Germline CDR1 SEHNR, CDR2 FQNEAQ (reference sequence). With 5 bases clipped from V and 0 bases from J, the junction kept 12 bases outside the gene matches. This CDR3 region has 17 residues. The CDR3 region has the DNA TGTGCCAGCAGCCGCCTCTCTATCGGGAGGTACCAAGAGACCCAGTACTTC. Residues: CASSRLSIGRYQETQYF.

This clonotype was counted only a few times. The chain is built from TRBV12-3 or TRBV12-4 and TRBJ1-2; D is unresolved. This CDR3 region has 13 residues. Trimming took off 6 bases at V and 6 bases at J, with 14 bases between the two ends. CDR3 amino acids: CASSPTGSHGYTF. CDR3 sequence (DNA): TGTGCCAGCAGCCCTACGGGGAGCCATGGCTACACCTTC.

This clonotype was counted ten times or more. This chain joins TRBV7-9 and TRBJ2-5; TRBD2 aligns across 8 bases. This CDR3 region has 13 residues. From germline, CDR1 is SEHNR and CDR2 FQNEAQ (reference sequence). Unmatched junction bases numbered 4, after V lost 5 bases and J lost 5 bases. In DNA form, the CDR3 reads TGTGCCAGCAGCGGTAGCGGGAAGGAGACCCAGTACTTC. Translation: CASSGSGKETQYF.

This clonotype has just a few counts. The chain recombines TRBV12-3 or TRBV12-4 with TRBJ1-3; perhaps TRBD1 as D (6 bases). V was shortened by 4 bases and J by 7 bases, with 14 bases between the two germline ends. The CDR3 totals 14 residues. CDR3 nucleotide sequence: TGTGCCAGCAGTTCCTCAGGGGTTGGGAACACCATATATTTT. Protein sequence: CASSSSGVGNTIYF.

Worth noting for this clonotype: Lacking the conserved final phenylalanine or tryptophan, this CDR3 likely reflects a read error. No DNA is shown, since the ends of the CDR3 on it are uncertain; the CDR3 is the one TCRdb lists. CDR3 in amino acids: CATEGLSY. The chain recombines TRBV7-9 with TRBJ2-5; TRBD2, the table's D call, lacks a check against the DNA. The CDR3 sequence runs 8 residues, both termini included. Germline CDR1 and CDR2: SEHNR and FQNEAQ (reference sequence).

This clonotype came up many times. The CDR3, as DNA: TGCGCCAGCAGCCCGGACTGGAACTATGGCTACACCTTC. This codes for CASSPDWNYGYTF. The rearrangement uses TRBV5-1 and TRBJ1-2, with D hard to call. Germline assignment: CDR1 SGHRS and CDR2 YFSETQ. Between the trimmed V and J ends, which lost 4 bases and 2 bases, there was a span of 9 bases. CDR3 length: 13 amino acids.